The source of this T cell receptor (beta chain) is a study of blood T cell repertoires in COVID-19. Background on the study: The United States, Italy and Spain provided the acute and convalescent COVID-19 samples. T cells, B-cell-depleted T cells, or PBMCs provided the cDNA or gDNA that served as material.

Enrolment of Seattle patients took place during active infection, and they were followed longitudinally. The protocol was immunoSEQ multiplex PCR, while the TCRdb copy is restricted to in-frame clones and leaves out a portion. The sample lists some 65,000 clones, around 85% seen once, with 16% in the top ten. CDR1 is KGHSH, CDR2 LQKENI, per germline. The ends were cut back, 3 bases at V and 2 bases at J, with 11 bases in the middle. This CDR3 is built from 15 residues. Source material: peripheral blood. The chain uses TRBV18 and TRBJ2-1; a possible D gene is TRBD2 (5 bases). The receptor was isolated from a man aged 40-49 years with COVID-19, enrolled during active disease. CDR3 bases: TGTGCCAGCTCACCCTCACTAGACACCTACAATGAGCAGTTCTTC. As protein: CASSPSLDTYNEQFF.